Each of the 31 T cell receptor beta chains below was sequenced from the same sample in a study of OX40 agonist ivuxolimab in advanced cancers. Only in-frame clones appear in the TCRdb table, and some are missing; sequencing was by immunoSEQ multiplex PCR. The sample holds nearly 80,000 clones; around 85% are singletons and the top ten take less than 4.5%. The specimen comprised CD4+ or CD8+ T cells sorted from blood, sampled in a trial of the OX40 agonist ivuxolimab. Receptors originate from an adult with an advanced solid tumor such as melanoma, head and neck, liver or kidney cancer.

J is TRBJ2-1 and V is TRBV27; possibly TRBD1 for D (5 bases). Trimming shortened V by 8 bases and J by 12 bases, and 17 bases separated the two germline ends. CDR3 length: 12 residues. Germline lookup yields CDR1 MNHEY and CDR2 SMNVEV (reference sequence). This CDR3 is CASAQGTLGQFF. The CDR3 DNA is TGTGCCAGCGCCCAGGGTACCCTAGGGCAGTTCTTC.

V gene TRBV27 combines with J gene TRBJ2-7; 9 bases are a match to TRBD1. Germline loops: CDR1 MNHEY, CDR2 SMNVEV (reference sequence). J was trimmed by 5 bases and V by 2 bases; bases with no gene match: 7. The CDR3 extends over 15 amino acids. The CDR3 nucleotides are TGTGCCAGCAGTTTACACCGGGACAGGGCCAACGAGCAGTACTTC. This translates into CASSLHRDRANEQYF.

By share of the sample, this clone is medium-sized. The V and J genes are TRBV7-6 and TRBJ1-4; D call uncertain. The CDR3 loop spans 14 amino acids. The V end was cut by 5 bases, the J end by 10 bases, with 17 bases between. Per germline, CDR1 SGHVS and CDR2 FNYEAQ. CDR3 protein: CASSLFPDDRKLFF. CDR3 coding DNA: TGTGCCAGCAGCCTCTTTCCTGACGACCGAAAACTGTTTTTT.

This chain joins TRBV4-2 and TRBJ1-1; D is uncertain. There are 12 residues in the CDR3. Looked up from germline, CDR1 is LGHNA and CDR2 is YNFKEQ. V gave up 3 bases and J gave up 3 bases, with 5 bases separating them. The CDR3 loop reads CASSQVDTEAFF. Here the CDR3 DNA reads TGTGCCAGCAGCCAGGTCGACACTGAAGCTTTCTTT.

The chain links TRBV9 to TRBJ2-7, with unresolved D. V was trimmed by 0 bases and J by 0 bases, leaving 7 bases between them. Germline lookup yields CDR1 SGDLS and CDR2 YYNGEE. This CDR3 is 14 amino acids long. The CDR3: CASSVGYSSYEQYF. CDR3 nucleotide sequence: TGTGCCAGCAGCGTAGGCTACAGCTCCTACGAGCAGTACTTC.

This chain uses TRBV6-1 with TRBJ2-3; maybe TRBD1 (5 bases). Deletions cut 2 bases from V and 6 bases from J, with 15 bases between. The CDR3 contains 15 residues. CDR1 MNHNS and CDR2 SASEGT come from the germline V gene. Here the CDR3 reads CASSERARGSDTQYF. CDR3 coding DNA: TGTGCCAGCAGTGAACGGGCTAGGGGCTCGGATACGCAGTATTTT.

The chain has TRBV6-5 and TRBJ1-5; a possible D gene is TRBD1 (5 bases). Germline V gene lookup returns CDR1 MNHEY and CDR2 SVGAGI. Trimming removed 6 bases at V and 1 base at J, with 13 bases between. This CDR3 comprises 15 residues. The CDR3 region is CASRMSDRSNQPQHF. The CDR3 DNA reads as TGTGCCAGCAGGATGAGCGACAGAAGCAATCAGCCCCAGCATTTT.

V is TRBV4-2 and J is TRBJ2-1, with D hard to call. From germline, CDR1 is LGHNA and CDR2 YNFKEQ. The CDR3 runs 15 residues. V gave up 8 bases and J gave up 1 base, with 15 bases separating them. The CDR3 region has the DNA TGTGCCAGCTCTCCTTCCAGTACGTCCTACAATGAGCAGTTCTTC. This codes for CASSPSSTSYNEQFF.

The V and J genes are TRBV6-5 and TRBJ1-5; unclear D gene. Trimming removed 0 bases at V and 1 base at J, with 7 bases between. The germline V gene has CDR1 MNHEY and CDR2 SVGAGI. The CDR3 loop spans 15 amino acids. The DNA of the CDR3 is TGTGCCAGCAGTTACTCGAGTGGGAGCAATCAGCCCCAGCATTTT. Its protein product is CASSYSSGSNQPQHF.

This clone was counted once. The chain uses TRBV29-1 and TRBJ2-2; no clear D. CDR3 length: 12 residues. Trimming removed 4 bases from V and 0 bases from J, with 3 bases in between. CDR1 SQVTM and CDR2 ANQGSEA come from the germline V gene. CDR3 nucleotide sequence: TGCAGCGTTGTCCCGAACACCGGGGAGCTGTTTTTT. This encodes CSVVPNTGELFF.

This chain connects TRBV28 to TRBJ1-4, with D possibly matching TRBD1 (6 bases). This CDR3 has 15 residues. CDR1 and CDR2 from the germline V gene are MDHEN and SYDVKM. V was clipped by 6 bases and J by 10 bases, with 21 bases between them. CDR3 bases: TGTGCCAGCAGGCTTTCAGGGGCTAGCTTGGGAAAACTGTTTTTT. It specifies CASRLSGASLGKLFF.

The gene calls are TRBV7-6 and TRBJ2-1; D possibly matches TRBD1 or TRBD2 (5 bases each). Germline V gives CDR1 SGHVS, CDR2 FNYEAQ. Trimming stripped 2 bases from V and 5 bases from J, with 7 bases between. The CDR3 extends over 13 amino acids. CDR3: CASSLSGHNEQFF. As DNA, the CDR3 is TGTGCCAGCAGCTTATCGGGACACAATGAGCAGTTCTTC.

This chain uses TRBV19 with TRBJ1-5; 8 bases align to TRBD1. V dropped 6 bases and J dropped 6; count of bases not matched to a gene: 7. CDR3 length equals 14 residues. The germline gives CDR1 LNHDA, CDR2 SQIVND (reference sequence). This CDR3 is CASRDREGSQPQHF. The CDR3 DNA sequence: TGTGCCAGTAGGGACAGGGAAGGGAGTCAGCCCCAGCATTTT. Based on the CDR3 plus reference TRBV19 and TRBJ1-5, the full variable domain is DGGITQSPKYLFRKEGQNVTLSCEQNLNHDAMYWYRQDPGQGLRLIYYSQIVNDFQKGDIAEGYSVSREKKESFPLTVTSAQKNPTAFYLCASRDREGSQPQHFGDGTRLSIL.

The rearrangement uses TRBV4-3 and TRBJ2-5, with 8 positions matching TRBD2. CDR1 is LGHNA, CDR2 YSLEER, per germline. V lost 8 bases, J lost 2 bases, and 10 bases stayed unmatched. The CDR3 sequence is 15 residues long. CDR3 bases: TGCGCCAGCGGCCCGGGGCGGGGGGCACAAGAGACCCAGTACTTC. Protein product: CASGPGRGAQETQYF.

This chain uses TRBV4-1 with TRBJ1-1; D remains unclear. The CDR3 length is 14 residues. Germline V lookup: CDR1 MGHRA, CDR2 YSYEKL. The V end lost 3 bases, the J end lost 5 bases, and 13 bases lay between the germline ends. The CDR3 spells CASSHARGGTEAFF. The DNA for the CDR3 is TGCGCCAGCAGCCACGCCCGGGGAGGGACTGAAGCTTTCTTT.

The CDR3 region is CASSTPTGVEQYF. The DNA for the CDR3 is TGTGCCAGCAGCACCCCGACAGGGGTAGAGCAGTACTTC. The chain couples TRBV9 to TRBJ2-7; 8 nucleotides line up with TRBD1. Germline CDR1 SGDLS, CDR2 YYNGEE. The V gene end was trimmed by 4 bases and the J gene end by 7 bases; junction bases not matched to a gene: 7. The CDR3 spans 13 residues.

V is TRBV18 and J is TRBJ1-1, with D hard to call. Germline V gene data show CDR1 as KGHSH and CDR2 as LQKENI. This CDR3 spans 13 amino acids. V lost 4 bases and J lost 2, with 8 bases in between. Written as DNA, the CDR3 is TGTGCCAGCTCACGAGACGGCAACACTGAAGCTTTCTTT. Amino acid sequence: CASSRDGNTEAFF. The full variable domain, completed using reference TRBV18 and TRBJ1-1, is NAGVMQNPRHLVRRRGQEARLRCSPMKGHSHVYWYRQLPEEGLKFMVYLQKENIIDESGMPKERFSAEFPKEGPSILRIQQVVRGDSAAYFCASSRDGNTEAFFGQGTRLTVV.

The chain uses TRBV9 and TRBJ2-7; 9 bases agree with TRBD2. The germline gives CDR1 SGDLS, CDR2 YYNGEE. The CDR3 consists of 14 residues. Unmatched junction bases numbered 1, after V lost 0 bases and J lost 3 bases. CDR3 sequence reads: CASSVGTSDYEQYF. The CDR3 DNA is TGTGCCAGCAGCGTAGGGACTAGCGACTACGAGCAGTACTTC.

The rearrangement links TRBV7-2 to TRBJ2-5; perhaps D is TRBD1 or TRBD2 (5 bases each). The CDR3 is 16 amino acids. Germline-derived CDR1 and CDR2 are SGHTA and FQGNSA. V was shortened by 5 bases and J by 6 bases, with 22 bases between the two germline ends. The chain's CDR3 is CASSNRDASLFKTQYF. In nucleotides, the CDR3 is TGTGCCAGCAGCAACCGGGACGCCAGCCTATTCAAGACCCAGTACTTC.

The V call is TRBV30, the J call TRBJ1-5; maybe TRBD1 (5 bases). The CDR3 loop spans 13 amino acids. Germline CDR1 GTSNPN, CDR2 SVGIG (reference sequence). V lost 3 bases and J lost 6, with 12 bases in between. CDR3 region: CAWSKGRPQPQHF. The CDR3 DNA reads as TGTGCCTGGAGCAAGGGACGGCCTCAGCCCCAGCATTTT.

Written as DNA, the CDR3 is TGTGCCAGTAGTAAAAACCAACTTCCTATGGGCTACACCTTC. It yields the protein CASSKNQLPMGYTF. The V and J genes are TRBV19 and TRBJ1-2, with D unresolved. The V gene's germline CDR1 is LNHDA and CDR2 SQIVND (reference sequence). V lost 4 bases to trimming and J lost 8 bases, with 17 bases between them. The CDR3 contains 14 residues.

The chain carries TRBV12-5 and TRBJ2-3; D possibly matches TRBD1 or TRBD2 (5 bases each). This CDR3 contains 16 residues. Germline V gene data show CDR1 as LGHNT and CDR2 as FRNRAP. Trimming removed 2 bases from V and 5 bases from J, with 17 bases in between. Here the CDR3 DNA reads TGTGCTAGTGGTTTGCCTGACGGGACGCAAATAGATACGCAGTATTTT. Translating gives CASGLPDGTQIDTQYF.

J is TRBJ2-3 and V is TRBV5-1; possible D gene TRBD2, 6 bases. There are 15 residues in the CDR3. Trimming pared 1 base from V and 0 bases from J, leaving 9 bases between. Germline V gene sequence: CDR1 SGHRS, CDR2 YFSETQ. CDR3 in amino acids: CASSLSAGSTDTQYF. The DNA of the CDR3 is TGCGCCAGCAGCTTGTCGGCGGGAAGCACAGATACGCAGTATTTT.

This chain connects TRBV5-1 to TRBJ2-7, with 7 bases lining up with TRBD2. CDR1 and CDR2 (germline): SGHRS, YFSETQ. Trimming cost V 2 bases and J 3 bases; bases outside gene matches: 2. This CDR3 has 13 amino acids. The CDR3 loop reads CASSFGGNYEQYF. The DNA for the CDR3 is TGCGCCAGCAGCTTCGGGGGGAACTACGAGCAGTACTTC.

This chain uses TRBV18 with TRBJ2-3; D might be TRBD1 (6 bases). This CDR3 has 15 amino acids. Trimming took 5 bases from V and 3 from J, leaving 15 bases between them. The V gene's germline CDR1 is KGHSH and CDR2 LQKENI. The CDR3 region has the DNA TGTGCCAGCTCATGGGGGCGAGGTGGGACAGATACGCAGTATTTT. The encoded protein is CASSWGRGGTDTQYF.

The rearrangement links TRBV28 to TRBJ2-5, with 10 positions matching TRBD2. The J segment lost 11 bases and the V segment lost 7 bases, leaving 10 bases of the junction unmatched. Germline V gene sequence: CDR1 MDHEN, CDR2 SYDVKM. CDR3 length: 13 amino acids. CDR3 in DNA: TGTGCCAGCACCTTGGGACTAGCGTTAGAGCAGTACTTC. Protein sequence: CASTLGLALEQYF.

The chain uses TRBV27 and TRBJ2-7; TRBD1 matches at 9 bases. The junction had 17 bases not matched to a gene; V was cut back by 0 bases and J by 5 bases. Germline CDR1 MNHEY, CDR2 SMNVEV (reference sequence). The CDR3 covers 19 residues. The CDR3 sequence: CASSLSPLILRTGDDEQYF. CDR3 in DNA: TGTGCCAGCAGTTTATCACCACTAATACTGAGGACAGGGGACGACGAGCAGTACTTC.

This clone was counted a single time. V usage is TRBV7-6 and J usage is TRBJ2-1; D uncertain. Germline loops: CDR1 SGHVS, CDR2 FNYEAQ. Between the trimmed V and J ends, which lost 1 base and 9 bases, there was a span of 4 bases. CDR3 length: 11 residues. CDR3 protein: CASSLGAEQFF. In DNA, the CDR3 is TGTGCCAGCAGCTTAGGGGCTGAGCAGTTCTTC.

This clone was recorded a few times. DNA of the CDR3: TGTGCCAGCTCACGGCGGGAGGACCACCAAGAGACCCAGTACTTC. This codes for CASSRREDHQETQYF. V is TRBV18 and J is TRBJ2-5; 8 bases line up with TRBD2. The CDR3 is 15 amino acids. The V and J ends lost 4 bases and 0 bases, in that order; junction bases with no gene match: 4. Germline CDR1 is KGHSH and CDR2 is LQKENI.

V is TRBV7-2 and J is TRBJ2-1; no firm D call. The V end was cut by 5 bases, the J end by 6 bases, with 17 bases between. The CDR3 is 15 residues long. Germline lookup yields CDR1 SGHTA and CDR2 FQGNSA. CDR3 nucleotide sequence: TGTGCCAGCAGCCCAAGCTCCTTGGGCAGCAATGAGCAGTTCTTC. Translated: CASSPSSLGSNEQFF. The complete variable domain, with remaining parts taken from reference TRBV7-2 and TRBJ2-1, reads GAGVSQSPSNKVTEKGKDVELRCDPISGHTALYWYRQSLGQGLEFLIYFQGNSAPDKSGLPSDRFSAERTGGSVSTLTIQRTQQEDSAVYLCASSPSSLGSNEQFFGPGTRLTVL.

The chain recombines TRBV7-9 with TRBJ1-4; the D gene is possibly TRBD1 (5 bases). V was shortened by 1 base and J by 4 bases, with 13 bases between the two germline ends. Germline V gene sequence: CDR1 SEHNR, CDR2 FQNEAQ (reference sequence). The CDR3 has 16 amino acids. As DNA, the CDR3 is TGTGCCAGCAGCTTAGGATCACAGGTTTATAATGAAAAACTGTTTTTT. Translated, it gives CASSLGSQVYNEKLFF.